The text below deals with one T cell receptor beta chain. This sample stems from a study of blood T cell repertoires in COVID-19. CDR3 length equals 12 residues. Germline assignment: CDR1 MRHNA and CDR2 SNTAGT. V was pared by 2 bases and J by 5 bases, with 4 bases between. Method: immunoSEQ multiplex PCR; TCRdb's copy keeps in-frame clones and lacks some. The sample records some 430,000 clones, 90% being singletons. The chain couples TRBV6-4 to TRBJ2-1; no firm D call. Sequences were obtained from PBMCs or T cells enriched from blood (not recorded which). This receptor was obtained from a man aged 18 to 29 who had recovered from COVID-19. CDR3 sequence: CASSDDNNEQFF. CDR3 coding DNA: TGTGCCAGCAGTGACGACAACAATGAGCAGTTCTTC.